This T cell receptor beta chain is from a study of tumor-infiltrating lymphocytes in glioblastoma multiforme. This clonotype was counted once. The target antigen is unknown. Germline is not matched at one junction end, which may reflect a read error. TCRB libraries came from RNA via three nested multiplex PCR rounds. TCRdb reprocessed the multiplex PCR reads with MiXCR, giving one entry per CDR3 protein. The data show fewer than 40,000 distinct CDR3 sequences, 50% to 75% seen once. Study-level results: TCR plus mutation findings rest on a single glioblastoma patient.

The CDR3 has 14 residues. Germline-derived CDR1 and CDR2 are WSHSY and SAAADI. The rearrangement links TRBV10-2 to TRBJ1-3, with D possibly TRBD1 on 5 matching bases. The specimen sequenced was brain tumor tissue. The TCR comes from a male donor with glioblastoma. CDR3 amino acids: CASSESGRADTIYF. As DNA, the CDR3 is TGCGCCAGTAGTGAGTCGGGACGGGCAGACACCATATATTTT.